This is a list of T cell receptor beta chains from one sample in a study of T-cell reconstitution after alpha-beta-depleted transplantation in children. TCRdb reprocessed the PCR reads via MiXCR and lists one record per CDR3 protein. The repertoire holds some 490,000 distinct CDR3 sequences, with approximately 12% as singletons. Sequencing used PBMCs from the stem cell graft donor, obtained from the stem cell graft. These receptors all come from a human donor who donated a stem cell graft to a child with combined immunodeficiency. The CDR3 runs from the conserved cysteine through the conserved F or W.

J gene	V gene	CDR3 protein
TRBJ1-5	TRBV28	CASTDWLGDYGNQPQHF
TRBJ2-3	TRBV12-3/TRBV12-4	CASSSPLARSTDTQYF
TRBJ1-1	TRBV9	CASSPPDGEAFF
TRBJ2-1	TRBV4-3	CASSQDGSFHNEQFF
TRBJ2-6	TRBV5-1	CASSSTGGLSGANVLTF
TRBJ2-3	TRBV11-2	CASSFALAGVDVNTDTQYF
TRBJ1-1	TRBV29-1	CSVRQEVGTEAFF
TRBJ2-5	TRBV5-1	CASSLTGGAGWETQYF
TRBJ2-2	TRBV6-2/TRBV6-3	CASSPTDTGELFF
TRBJ2-7	TRBV27	CASIGDYSYEQYF
TRBJ2-1	TRBV18	CASSPPRGEGPYNEQFF
TRBJ2-3	TRBV20-1	CSARDGTGTGGLTDTQYF
TRBJ2-6	TRBV20-1	CSARDGHLSSGANVLTF
TRBJ1-1	TRBV12-3/TRBV12-4	CATKGLGLNTEAFF
TRBJ2-7	TRBV7-6	CASSRTSGIYEQYF
TRBJ2-1	TRBV20-1	CSARDSAGVYNEQFF
TRBJ2-2	TRBV6-4	CASSGEGVDTGELFF
TRBJ2-3	TRBV10-3	CAVKGGGSDTQYF
TRBJ2-7	TRBV20-1	CSARRMDEQYF
TRBJ1-2	TRBV20-1	CSACPEDDTF
TRBJ1-2	TRBV5-1	CASSARQGQTNYGYTF
TRBJ2-7	TRBV7-9	CASSLVGDRTYEQYF
TRBJ1-2	TRBV9	CASSNGPHLHGYTF
TRBJ2-1	TRBV6-2/TRBV6-3	CASRRDSSLPLNEQFF
TRBJ2-5	TRBV11-1	CASSRGPRETQYF
TRBJ2-1	TRBV7-2	CASTYRGVYEQFF
TRBJ1-5	TRBV27	CASSSTGGVQPQHF
TRBJ2-2	TRBV6-2/TRBV6-3	CASSYPDRPRTGELFF
TRBJ2-3	TRBV7-2	CASSTSSSGTSTDTQYF
TRBJ2-2	TRBV3-1	CASSHTIWRNTGELFF
TRBJ2-7	TRBV15	CATSSPGQGDEQYF
TRBJ2-7	TRBV12-3/TRBV12-4	CASSGGTDSSYEQYF
TRBJ2-5	TRBV29-1	CSVDGGRETQYF
TRBJ2-5	TRBV4-3	CASSHLAYQETQYF